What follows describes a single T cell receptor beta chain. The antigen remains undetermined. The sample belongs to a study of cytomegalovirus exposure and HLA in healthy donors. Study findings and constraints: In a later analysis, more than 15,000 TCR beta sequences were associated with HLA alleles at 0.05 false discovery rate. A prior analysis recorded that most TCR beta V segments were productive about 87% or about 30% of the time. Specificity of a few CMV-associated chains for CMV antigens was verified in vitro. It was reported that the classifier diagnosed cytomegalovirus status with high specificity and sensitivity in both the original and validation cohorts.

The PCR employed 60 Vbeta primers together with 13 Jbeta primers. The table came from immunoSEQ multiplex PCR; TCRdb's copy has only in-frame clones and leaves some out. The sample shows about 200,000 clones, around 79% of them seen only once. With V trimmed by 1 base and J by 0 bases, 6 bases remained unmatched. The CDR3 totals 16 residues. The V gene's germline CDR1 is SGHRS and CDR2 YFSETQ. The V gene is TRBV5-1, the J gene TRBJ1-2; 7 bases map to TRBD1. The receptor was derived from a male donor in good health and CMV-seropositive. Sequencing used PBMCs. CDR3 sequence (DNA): TGCGCCAGCAGCTTGACAGGGGCCTATCCTAACTATGGCTACACCTTC. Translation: CASSLTGAYPNYGYTF.